A selection of T cell receptor beta chains follows, all from one sample in a study of T-cell reconstitution after alpha-beta-depleted transplantation in children. Using its own MiXCR run on the PCR reads, TCRdb lists one record per CDR3 protein. Counted here are hundreds of thousands of distinct CDR3 sequences, over 10% occurring once; the ten biggest clones make up 0.79%. Material: PBMCs, obtained before TCRalphabeta/CD19-depleted stem cell transplant. The receptors derive from a girl aged 2 to 9 with congenital amegakaryocytic thrombocytopenia, due to receive a stem cell transplant. The CDR3 runs from the conserved cysteine through the conserved F or W. The order of the fields is J gene, clone size, V gene, CDR3 protein. Some rows mark clone size as missing; the rest say once, few, many or name a class of expanded clone.

j_call: TRBJ2-1; clone_size: many; v_call: TRBV5-4; cdr3_aa: CASIGLAENNEQFF
j_call: TRBJ2-7; clone_size: many; v_call: TRBV3-1; cdr3_aa: CASSQTLTRSYEQYF
j_call: TRBJ1-5; clone_size: many; v_call: TRBV28; cdr3_aa: CASSFGLSNQPQHF
j_call: TRBJ2-5; clone_size: many; v_call: TRBV5-1; cdr3_aa: CASSSSSGVNQETQYF
j_call: TRBJ2-1; clone_size: few; v_call: TRBV7-3; cdr3_aa: CASSLLGPLPPGPYNEQFF
j_call: TRBJ2-1; clone_size: few; v_call: TRBV20-1; cdr3_aa: CSAAAVSWGDEQFF
j_call: TRBJ2-1; clone_size: few; v_call: TRBV3-1; cdr3_aa: CASSQPGLASEQFF
j_call: TRBJ2-7; clone_size: .; v_call: TRBV10-3; cdr3_aa: CAISGGTSYYEQYF
j_call: TRBJ2-2; clone_size: few; v_call: TRBV4-1; cdr3_aa: CASSSWGAIAGELFF
j_call: TRBJ1-2; clone_size: .; v_call: TRBV11-2; cdr3_aa: CASSMDRGVDGYTF
j_call: TRBJ2-5; clone_size: .; v_call: TRBV10-3; cdr3_aa: CAISDPGQGNTPETQYF
j_call: TRBJ2-1; clone_size: few; v_call: TRBV5-6; cdr3_aa: CASETGFRQSANEQFF
j_call: TRBJ1-1; clone_size: many; v_call: TRBV5-1; cdr3_aa: CASSLVPGATNTEAFF
j_call: TRBJ2-7; clone_size: few; v_call: TRBV5-1; cdr3_aa: CASSLMGSLGAGEFYEQYF
j_call: TRBJ1-2; clone_size: many; v_call: TRBV20-1; cdr3_aa: CSADREYGYTF
j_call: TRBJ2-1; clone_size: .; v_call: TRBV12-3/TRBV12-4; cdr3_aa: CASSFRVLAANNEQFF
j_call: TRBJ2-2; clone_size: many; v_call: TRBV12-3/TRBV12-4; cdr3_aa: CATNSMHTGELFF
j_call: TRBJ1-4; clone_size: many; v_call: TRBV20-1; cdr3_aa: CSAIRDRGFINEKLFF
j_call: TRBJ2-3; clone_size: .; v_call: TRBV2; cdr3_aa: CASSESFLRLDTSYF
j_call: TRBJ1-5; clone_size: .; v_call: TRBV19; cdr3_aa: CASSATPGHGYQNQPQHF
j_call: TRBJ2-1; clone_size: few; v_call: TRBV4-1; cdr3_aa: CASSQGGQGNNEQFF
j_call: TRBJ2-1; clone_size: many; v_call: TRBV5-5; cdr3_aa: CASSPGNYNEQFF
j_call: TRBJ2-5; clone_size: few; v_call: TRBV7-6; cdr3_aa: CASSSVLGGQETQYF
j_call: TRBJ2-4; clone_size: .; v_call: TRBV19; cdr3_aa: CASRTGGLDIQYF
j_call: TRBJ1-2; clone_size: .; v_call: TRBV7-8; cdr3_aa: CASSPYMGKDTF
j_call: TRBJ2-7; clone_size: many; v_call: TRBV20-1; cdr3_aa: CSARTPLDDEQYF
j_call: TRBJ2-2; clone_size: .; v_call: TRBV5-1; cdr3_aa: CASSGGQGLTGELFF
j_call: TRBJ2-2; clone_size: few; v_call: TRBV12-3/TRBV12-4; cdr3_aa: CASNSQFTGELFF
j_call: TRBJ1-6; clone_size: .; v_call: TRBV6-5; cdr3_aa: CASSYSSGEDSPLHF
j_call: TRBJ2-7; clone_size: few; v_call: TRBV18; cdr3_aa: CASSPLGDTHEQYF
j_call: TRBJ2-4; clone_size: .; v_call: TRBV5-8; cdr3_aa: CASSKGQGALDIQYF
j_call: TRBJ2-7; clone_size: .; v_call: TRBV19; cdr3_aa: CASSMGGAATYEQYF
j_call: TRBJ1-3; clone_size: few; v_call: TRBV11-2; cdr3_aa: CASSFGWEKILNTIYF
j_call: TRBJ2-7; clone_size: few; v_call: TRBV12-3/TRBV12-4; cdr3_aa: CATSEEDRFDEQYF
j_call: TRBJ2-7; clone_size: .; v_call: TRBV29-1; cdr3_aa: CSVTRGGEQYF